The next 19 T cell receptor beta chains were all read from a single sample in a study of cytomegalovirus exposure and HLA in healthy donors (dated by TCRdb to the late 2010s). Libraries came from the immunoSEQ multiplex PCR assay. For the multiplex PCR, a mixture combining 60 forward primers for TCR Vbeta segments and 13 reverse primers for TCR Jbeta segments was used. Entries here come from immuneACCESS through TCRdb and include only in-frame sequences with V and J called. Some clones fail to appear in such tables; in the studies checked, an unresolved V gene covers under half of the shortfall, and the cause of the remainder is unknown. The sample table holds roughly 200,000 clones, of which around 84% were seen once. The ten most abundant clones make up 1.7% of the sample. Material: PBMCs. These receptors all come from a woman between 18 and 29 years old in good health and CMV-seronegative.

Here the CDR3 reads CAISGPLAGDEQFF. The CDR3, as DNA: TGTGCCATCAGTGGACCCCTAGCGGGAGATGAGCAGTTCTTC. The rearrangement uses TRBV10-3 and TRBJ2-1; 10 nucleotides agree with TRBD2. The CDR3 is made up of 14 amino acids. Looked up from germline, CDR1 is ENHRY and CDR2 is SYGVKD. The trim removed 4 bases at V and 8 bases at J, leaving 5 bases unmatched.

The rearrangement joins TRBV27 to TRBJ1-6; 7 nucleotides line up with TRBD1. Germline trimming cut 3 bases from V and 14 bases from J; bases unmatched to any gene: 4. This CDR3 has 12 residues. Per the germline V gene, CDR1 is MNHEY and CDR2 is SMNVEV (reference sequence). CDR3 loop: CASSFGGGSLHF. In nucleotides, the CDR3 is TGTGCCAGCAGTTTCGGAGGGGGCTCCCTCCACTTT.

This rearrangement joins TRBV7-6 to TRBJ2-4; D may be TRBD1 (6 bases). The germline CDR1 and CDR2 sequences are SGHVS and FNYEAQ. Trimming pared 3 bases from V and 9 bases from J, leaving 12 bases between. The CDR3 totals 13 residues. The CDR3 here is CASSFRQEGIQYF. In DNA, the CDR3 is TGTGCCAGCAGCTTCCGACAGGAAGGCATTCAGTACTTC.

The gene calls are TRBV27 and TRBJ1-3, with 7 bases matching TRBD1. Germline V lookup: CDR1 MNHEY, CDR2 SMNVEV (reference sequence). With 3 bases clipped from V and 3 bases from J, the junction kept 5 bases outside the gene matches. The CDR3 covers 15 residues. CDR3 DNA sequence: TGTGCCAGCAGTTTTCAGGGGGGTATTGGAAACACCATATATTTT. This codes for CASSFQGGIGNTIYF.

This clone was observed a few times. J is TRBJ1-1 and V is TRBV11-3; D call uncertain. The CDR3 contains 14 residues. V was trimmed by 3 bases and J by 3 bases, leaving 11 bases between them. The V gene's germline CDR1 is SGHNT and CDR2 YENEEA. The CDR3 bases are TGTGCCAGCAGCTTCGGAGGTTTTGACACTGAAGCTTTCTTT. Residues: CASSFGGFDTEAFF.

The chain is built from TRBV7-8 and TRBJ1-2; tentatively, D is TRBD1 (6 bases). This CDR3 is 14 amino acids long. Germline V CDR1 and CDR2: SGHVS, FQNEAQ. The V and J ends lost 1 base and 6 bases respectively, with 12 bases between them. The CDR3 DNA follows: TGTGCCAGCAGCTTAGGTGGGAGGGGGAATGGCTACACCTTC. As protein: CASSLGGRGNGYTF.

The J gene is TRBJ2-7, the V gene TRBV7-6; the match to TRBD2 covers 8 bases. This CDR3 is built from 17 residues. V was pared by 1 base and J by 5 bases, with 13 bases of the junction left unmatched. The germline gives CDR1 SGHVS, CDR2 FNYEAQ. DNA of the CDR3: TGTGCCAGCAGCTTAGGAGCCGGGACTAGTTGGATACACGAGCAGTACGTC. This translates into CASSLGAGTSWIHEQYV.

The V and J genes are TRBV30 and TRBJ1-1; D possibly corresponds to TRBD1 (6 bases). Germline CDR1 reads GTSNPN; CDR2 reads SVGIG (reference sequence). Trimming took off 1 base at V and 3 bases at J, with 9 bases between the two ends. The CDR3 is 13 residues long. The CDR3: CAWSAAGDTEAFF. The CDR3 bases are TGTGCCTGGAGTGCAGCAGGGGACACTGAAGCTTTCTTT.

The V gene is TRBV6-1, the J gene TRBJ1-5; 11 bases align to TRBD1. Per the germline V gene, CDR1 is MNHNS and CDR2 is SASEGT. J was trimmed by 3 bases and V by 6 bases; bases with no gene match: 4. This CDR3 has 15 amino acids. The CDR3 region is CASRTDRGPNQPQHF. The CDR3 nucleotides are TGTGCCAGCAGGACGGACAGGGGGCCCAATCAGCCCCAGCATTTT.

This clone showed up just a few times. The rearrangement joins TRBV4-1 to TRBJ1-1, with 7 bases aligning to TRBD1. The CDR3 contains 15 residues. J was trimmed by 5 bases and V by 3 bases; bases with no gene match: 9. The germline V gene has CDR1 MGHRA and CDR2 YSYEKL. CDR3 residues: CASSQVDREATEAFF. The DNA of the CDR3 is TGCGCCAGCAGCCAGGTAGACAGGGAGGCGACTGAAGCTTTCTTT.

The chain recombines TRBV30 with TRBJ1-1; a weak D match, TRBD1 (5 bases). The CDR3 length is 14 residues. Trimming shortened V by 4 bases and J by 1 base, and 13 bases separated the two germline ends. The germline V gene has CDR1 GTSNPN and CDR2 SVGIG (reference sequence). CDR3 nucleotides: TGTGCCTGGAACGAAGTGACAGCGAACACTGAAGCTTTCTTT. It specifies CAWNEVTANTEAFF.

The gene calls are TRBV7-2 and TRBJ1-1; no clear D gene. V dropped 5 bases and J dropped 4 bases, with 11 bases sitting between them. Germline V gives CDR1 SGHTA, CDR2 FQGNSA. The CDR3 is 13 residues long. This CDR3 is CASSARGGTEAFF. For the CDR3, the DNA is TGTGCCAGCAGCGCGCGCGGTGGCACTGAAGCTTTCTTT.

Points on this clone: The same CDR3 arises from other DNA sequences in this sample as well. This chain connects TRBV7-9 to TRBJ2-5, with 8 bases fitting TRBD1. CDR3 length: 14 residues. After removal of 5 bases from V and 2 bases from J, the junction contained 4 bases not matched to a gene. CDR1 and CDR2 (germline): SEHNR, FQNEAQ (reference sequence). CDR3 protein: CASSTWTGQETQYF. The CDR3 region has the DNA TGTGCCAGCAGCACTTGGACAGGGCAAGAGACCCAGTACTTC.

This clone was seen just once. The rearrangement links TRBV4-2 to TRBJ2-5; TRBD2 might be the D (6 bases). V was clipped by 4 bases and J by 2 bases, with 8 bases between them. The germline CDR1 and CDR2 sequences are LGHNA and YNFKEQ. This CDR3 has 13 residues. The CDR3 region is CASSRSGQETQYF. The CDR3 DNA sequence: TGTGCCAGCAGCCGTAGCGGACAAGAGACCCAGTACTTC.

V usage is TRBV19 and J usage is TRBJ2-1, with D unclear. V gave up 2 bases and J gave up 8 bases, with 4 bases separating them. This CDR3 is 11 amino acids long. CDR1 LNHDA and CDR2 SQIVND come from the germline V gene (reference sequence). CDR3 amino acids: CASSIRDEQFF. CDR3 nucleotides: TGTGCCAGTAGTATACGAGATGAGCAGTTCTTC.

The V call is TRBV27, the J call TRBJ2-1; 10 nucleotides match TRBD2. CDR3 size: 14 residues. V trimming: 7 bases; J trimming: 5 bases; junction bases outside the gene matches: 5. Per germline, CDR1 MNHEY and CDR2 SMNVEV (reference sequence). DNA of the CDR3: TGTGCCAGCACCTTAGCGGGAGGAAACAATGAGCAGTTCTTC. Its protein is CASTLAGGNNEQFF.

The V and J genes are TRBV5-1 and TRBJ2-5, with a weak D call TRBD1 (5 bases). The last part of the DNA fits TRBJ2-7 better; the J call may be wrong. Germline V lookup: CDR1 SGHRS, CDR2 YFSETQ. This CDR3 region has 14 residues. CDR3 sequence reads: CASSLAIHRYEQYF. CDR3 nucleotides: TGCGCCAGCAGCTTGGCTATTCACAGGTACGAGCAGTACTTC.

The J gene is TRBJ2-1, the V gene TRBV30, with D unresolved. The V gene lost 4 bases and the J gene lost 0 bases, with 7 bases spanning the gap. Per germline, CDR1 GTSNPN and CDR2 SVGIG (reference sequence). This CDR3 is built from 13 residues. CDR3 loop: CAWTSSSYNEQFF. In nucleotides, the CDR3 is TGTGCCTGGACCTCTTCCTCCTACAATGAGCAGTTCTTC.

V usage is TRBV19 and J usage is TRBJ1-1; tentatively, D is TRBD1 (5 bases). Trimming left V 2 bases short and J 1 base short, with 14 bases between. The CDR3 totals 16 residues. CDR1 is LNHDA and CDR2 is SQIVND in the germline V gene (reference sequence). CDR3 nucleotide sequence: TGTGCCAGTAGTATAATTCGGGGGGAGAAGAACACTGAAGCTTTCTTT. Translating it yields CASSIIRGEKNTEAFF.